This T cell receptor (beta chain) was retrieved from a study of low-dose radiotherapy and immunotherapy resistance in tumors. At least ten counts were recorded for this clonotype. The time point: before trial treatment. The study gave donors nivolumab, ipilimumab, aspirin, low-dose cyclophosphamide and low-dose radiotherapy. Covering alpha and beta chains, TRAV- and TRBV-specific primers were used for the first-strand cDNA. TCRs were amplified for roughly 20 PCR cycles with a constant-region primer and V-primer adapter. TCRdb independently ran MiXCR on the reads; one entry per CDR3 protein. The table lists about 60,000 distinct CDR3 sequences, roughly 24% of them singletons. V gave up 8 bases and J gave up 5 bases, with 18 bases separating them. The CDR3 is made up of 13 amino acids. The germline V gene has CDR1 DFQATT and CDR2 SNEGSKA (reference sequence).

This chain links TRBV20-1 with TRBJ2-5, with D perhaps TRBD2 (5 bases). The source of this sequence is a male donor with prostate cancer. The material was PBMCs, obtained before treatment. The CDR3 nucleotides read TGCAGTACCGAGGGCCCTCTGGGGGAGACCCAGTACTTC. Translated: CSTEGPLGETQYF.